One and the same sample provided the 28 T cell receptor beta chains below, sequenced in a study of identical twins. TCRdb analysed the 5' RACE reads with MiXCR anew, one entry per CDR3 protein. The table includes under 300,000 distinct CDR3 sequences, over 9.5% detected once. Separately, the same data were catalogued under a study of yellow fever vaccine responses in identical twins.

The sample taken for sequencing was memory (CD45RO+) T cells sorted from blood. The receptors were gathered from a woman between 18 and 29 years old in good health.

At least ten counts were recorded for this clonotype. The rearrangement links TRBV12-3 or TRBV12-4 to TRBJ2-2; D is undetermined. The CDR3 spans 16 residues. V lost 1 base and J 8 bases, leaving 17 bases between the germline ends. The CDR3 nucleotides are TGTGCCAGCAGTTTAGGTAGGGCGACGGGCTATGGGGAGCTGTTTTTT. It translates to CASSLGRATGYGELFF.

A few counts support this clonotype. V is TRBV13 and J is TRBJ1-2; D not resolved. Trimming took off 5 bases at V and 4 bases at J, with 14 bases between the two ends. Germline-derived CDR1 and CDR2 are PRHDT and FYEKMQ (reference sequence). The CDR3 is 14 amino acids. The CDR3: CASSPRGGSYGYTF. CDR3 nucleotides: TGTGCCAGCAGCCCTCGGGGAGGGAGCTATGGCTACACCTTC.

The V call is TRBV20-1, the J call TRBJ2-3, with a tentative D call TRBD1 (5 bases). The CDR3 loop spans 13 amino acids. Trimming took off 0 bases at V and 4 bases at J, with 8 bases between the two ends. Germline V gene sequence: CDR1 DFQATT, CDR2 SNEGSKA (reference sequence). CDR3 sequence (DNA): TGCAGTGCTAGAGAGACAGCAGCAGATACGCAGTATTTT. This sequence encodes CSARETAADTQYF.

This clonotype has only a few counts. This chain joins TRBV28 and TRBJ2-7; D may correspond to TRBD1 or TRBD2 (5 bases each). This CDR3 contains 13 residues. V was clipped by 3 bases and J by 7 bases, with 13 bases between them. Germline V CDR1 and CDR2: MDHEN, SYDVKM. This chain's CDR3 is CASSLVGVGEQYF. Written as DNA, the CDR3 is TGTGCCAGCAGTTTGGTGGGGGTCGGGGAGCAGTACTTC.

This clonotype showed up many times. V is TRBV5-1 and J is TRBJ2-7, with 9 bases that match TRBD1. Germline-derived CDR1 and CDR2 are SGHRS and YFSETQ. The CDR3 runs to 14 residues. Losses at the gene ends were 4 bases for V and 3 bases for J; bases not matched to a gene: 5. CDR3 in amino acids: CASSPSGQGYEQYF. CDR3 DNA: TGCGCCAGCAGCCCCTCGGGACAGGGCTACGAGCAGTACTTC.

This chain uses TRBV25-1 with TRBJ2-3; the D gene is possibly TRBD2 (6 bases). The ends were cut back, 3 bases at V and 4 bases at J, with 11 bases in the middle. Germline V gene data show CDR1 as MGHDK and CDR2 as SYGVNS. The CDR3 extends over 14 amino acids. This CDR3 is CASSEGREPDTQYF. CDR3 coding DNA: TGTGCCAGCAGTGAGGGACGGGAGCCAGATACGCAGTATTTT.

In this sample, this clonotype turned up many times. This sequence joins TRBV6-5 and TRBJ2-1; 9 nucleotides agree with TRBD1. CDR1 is MNHEY, CDR2 SVGAGI, per germline. This CDR3 spans 14 amino acids. J lost 12 bases, V lost 2 bases, and 8 bases had no gene match. The chain's CDR3 is CASSYPGTGNLQFF. In DNA form, the CDR3 reads TGTGCCAGCAGTTACCCCGGGACAGGGAATTTGCAGTTCTTC.

This clonotype appeared a few times. The chain carries TRBV7-9 and TRBJ2-7; D remains unclear. Germline CDR1 is SEHNR and CDR2 is FQNEAQ (reference sequence). There are 14 residues in the CDR3. V was clipped by 6 bases and J by 2 bases, with 14 bases between them. The CDR3: CASRDELATYEQYF. The CDR3, as DNA: TGTGCCAGCAGGGATGAACTGGCGACCTACGAGCAGTACTTC.

This clonotype occurred a few times. This chain uses TRBV11-2 with TRBJ2-5, with a possible D match to TRBD1 (6 bases). The CDR3 covers 14 residues. Trimming took off 3 bases at V and 4 bases at J, with 12 bases between the two ends. Looked up from germline, CDR1 is SGHAT and CDR2 is FQNNGV. The CDR3 loop reads CASSFDRIGETQYF. The CDR3 bases are TGTGCCAGCAGCTTCGACAGGATCGGAGAGACCCAGTACTTC. Full variable domain (outside the CDR3, taken from reference TRBV11-2 and TRBJ2-5): EAGVAQSPRYKIIEKRQSVAFWCNPISGHATLYWYQQILGQGPKLLIQFQNNGVVDDSQLPKDRFSAERLKGVDSTLKIQPAKLEDSAVYLCASSFDRIGETQYFGPGTRLLVL.

This clonotype was counted many times. V and J are TRBV5-5 and TRBJ2-3; maybe TRBD2 (6 bases). Trimming shortened V by 3 bases and J by 2 bases, and 16 bases separated the two germline ends. This CDR3 spans 16 amino acids. Germline assignment: CDR1 SGHKS and CDR2 YYEKEE (reference sequence). CDR3 sequence (DNA): TGTGCCAGCAGCTCCCGGTTTGCGGGGAACACAGATACGCAGTATTTT. Encoded protein: CASSSRFAGNTDTQYF.

This clonotype was observed many times. The J gene is TRBJ2-6, the V gene TRBV3-1; no clear D gene. This CDR3 region has 15 residues. V was cut by 0 bases and J by 2 bases, with 5 bases left in between. Germline CDR1 and CDR2: LGHDT and YNNKEL (reference sequence). This CDR3 reads CASSQDSTGANVLTF. The CDR3 bases are TGTGCCAGCAGCCAAGACAGTACTGGGGCCAACGTCCTGACTTTC. Using reference TRBV3-1 and TRBJ2-6 for the parts outside the CDR3, the full variable domain is DTAVSQTPKYLVTQMGNDKSIKCEQNLGHDTMYWYKQDSKKFLKIMFSYNNKELIINETVPNRFSPKSPDKAHLNLHINSLELGDSAVYFCASSQDSTGANVLTFGAGSRLTVL.

There are a few counts of this clonotype. J is TRBJ2-2 and V is TRBV11-1; D gene ambiguous. This CDR3 has 14 residues. CDR1 is SGHAT and CDR2 is FQDESV in the germline V gene (reference sequence). Trimming left V 2 bases short and J 6 bases short, with 10 bases between. CDR3 nucleotide sequence: TGTGCCAGCAGCTTAAAATGGGATTCCGGGGAGCTGTTTTTT. Translating it yields CASSLKWDSGELFF.

This clonotype was counted many times. The chain combines TRBV27 with TRBJ2-3; D uncertain. The CDR3 covers 16 residues. V lost 2 bases to trimming and J lost 2 bases, with 14 bases between them. The germline V gene encodes CDR1 MNHEY and CDR2 SMNVEV (reference sequence). The CDR3 spells CASSLMALTVTDTQYF. The CDR3 DNA reads TGTGCCAGCAGTTTAATGGCACTCACAGTCACAGATACGCAGTATTTT.

The chain employs TRBV6-4 and TRBJ2-7; D not certain. V lost 4 bases and J 5 bases, leaving 3 bases between the germline ends. Germline V gene sequence: CDR1 MRHNA, CDR2 SNTAGT. The CDR3 covers 10 residues. CDR3 sequence: CASSVDEQYF. DNA for the CDR3: TGTGCCAGCAGTGTGGACGAGCAGTACTTC.

This clonotype has more than one count but fewer than ten. This chain joins TRBV15 and TRBJ1-4; D gene unclear. Germline CDR1 and CDR2: LNHNV and YYDKDF (reference sequence). The length of the CDR3 is 15 residues. V was cut by 0 bases and J by 5 bases, with 10 bases left in between. CDR3 amino acids: CATSRDIAVNEKLFF. CDR3 DNA: TGTGCCACCAGCAGAGATATTGCAGTAAATGAAAAACTGTTTTTT.

This chain joins TRBV11-2 and TRBJ2-7; D is possibly TRBD1 or TRBD2 (5 bases each). Per the germline V gene, CDR1 is SGHAT and CDR2 is FQNNGV. Trimming left V 2 bases short and J 7 bases short, with 15 bases between. The CDR3 extends over 14 amino acids. The DNA for the CDR3 is TGTGCCAGCAGCTTACTCGGGACCGGGCCAGAGCAGTACTTC. It translates to CASSLLGTGPEQYF.

At least ten counts were recorded for this clonotype. The rearrangement links TRBV7-2 to TRBJ2-1, with TRBD2 matching 12 bases. The V segment lost 0 bases and the J segment 10 bases; nucleotides outside the gene matches: 10. CDR1 and CDR2 (germline): SGHTA, FQGNSA. This CDR3 has 17 amino acids. The CDR3 DNA is TGTGCCAGCAGCTTAGCCCTAAAGACTAGCGGGAGAGGGGAGCAGTTCTTC. Translation gives CASSLALKTSGRGEQFF.

This clonotype was seen at least ten times. The chain has TRBV6-2 or TRBV6-3 and TRBJ2-7, with TRBD2 matching 12 bases. With 5 bases clipped from V and 4 bases from J, the junction kept 12 bases outside the gene matches. CDR3 length: 17 residues. CDR1 and CDR2 (germline): MNHEY, SVGEGT. The CDR3 sequence: CASSHNRLAGALYEQYF. The CDR3 DNA sequence: TGTGCCAGCAGTCACAACCGACTAGCGGGAGCGTTATACGAGCAGTACTTC.

This clonotype occurred a few times. The chain has TRBV7-2 and TRBJ2-7; D could derive from TRBD1 or TRBD2 (7 bases each). CDR3 length equals 15 residues. Trimming removed 5 bases from V and 2 bases from J, with 16 bases in between. CDR1 and CDR2 (germline): SGHTA, FQGNSA. CDR3 bases: TGTGCCAGCAGCCAAAGCGGGACAGAGACCTACGAGCAGTACTTC. The encoded protein is CASSQSGTETYEQYF.

The sample holds a few counts of this clonotype. A much larger clone lies one base from this, so it may be a read error. The V call is TRBV12-3 or TRBV12-4, the J call TRBJ2-7, with TRBD1 as a possible D gene (6 bases). Trimming removed 6 bases from V and 3 bases from J, with 9 bases in between. This CDR3 is built from 12 residues. Here the CDR3 reads CASRRGGYEQYF. The CDR3 bases are TGTGCCAGCAGGAGAGGGGGCTACGAGCAGTACTTC.

This clonotype showed up just a few times. In DNA, the CDR3 is TGTGCCAGCACGCATCAGGGTCACAATGAGCAGTTCTTC. Translation: CASTHQGHNEQFF. This rearrangement joins TRBV7-8 to TRBJ2-1; possibly TRBD1 for D (5 bases). CDR3 length: 13 amino acids. Per germline, CDR1 SGHVS and CDR2 FQNEAQ. V was clipped by 7 bases and J by 5 bases, with 12 bases between them.

As regards this clonotype: One end of the junction is discordant with germline, which a read error may explain. The gene calls are TRBV7-7 and TRBJ2-2; a weak D match, TRBD2 (5 bases). Germline loops: CDR1 SSHAT, CDR2 FNYEAQ (reference sequence). The CDR3 has 14 amino acids. The CDR3 nucleotides read TGTGCTAGCAGCCTCCTGGTGGGAGCCGGGGAGCTGTTTTTT. Amino acid sequence: CASSLLVGAGELFF. The variable domain in full, completed from reference TRBV7-7 and TRBJ2-2, reads GAGVSQSPRYKVTKRGQDVTLRCDPISSHATLYWYQQALGQGPEFLTYFNYEAQPDKSGLPSDRFSAERPEGSISTLTIQRTEQRDSAMYRCASSLLVGAGELFFGEGSRLTVL.

The chain joins TRBV3-1 to TRBJ2-1; D might be TRBD2 (6 bases). The germline gives CDR1 LGHDT, CDR2 YNNKEL (reference sequence). Trimming took off 1 base at V and 2 bases at J, with 12 bases between the two ends. The CDR3 sequence is 16 residues long. The CDR3, as DNA: TGTGCCAGCAGCCAAGGCTGGGAGGTCCCCTACAATGAGCAGTTCTTC. It is translated as CASSQGWEVPYNEQFF.

The gene calls are TRBV12-5 and TRBJ2-6, with TRBD1 matching over 8 bases. This CDR3 spans 15 amino acids. The germline CDR1 and CDR2 sequences are LGHNT and FRNRAP. V shed 7 bases and J 2 bases; nucleotides not matched to a gene: 4. The CDR3 loop is CASAPGGAGANVLTF. The CDR3 DNA reads TGTGCTAGTGCCCCAGGGGGCGCTGGGGCCAACGTCCTGACTTTC.

The rearrangement links TRBV20-1 to TRBJ2-5, with D perhaps matching TRBD1 or TRBD2 (5 bases each). Trimming pared 0 bases from V and 1 base from J, leaving 12 bases between. CDR3 size: 15 residues. Germline lookup yields CDR1 DFQATT and CDR2 SNEGSKA (reference sequence). The CDR3 DNA reads TGCAGTGCTAGAGAACCCGTGAGGGGCCAAGAGACCCAGTACTTC. Translating it yields CSAREPVRGQETQYF.

This clonotype was detected many times. The CDR3 DNA sequence: TGTGCCAGCAGCCCGGGACAGGGGGTATGGGGCTACACCTTC. Translated, it gives CASSPGQGVWGYTF. V is TRBV12-3 or TRBV12-4 and J is TRBJ1-2; TRBD1 aligns across 11 bases. Trimming cost V 6 bases and J 8 bases; bases outside gene matches: 8. The CDR3 runs to 14 residues.

This clonotype has a count of ten or more. The CDR3 here is CASSEFGENTGELFF. The CDR3 DNA reads as TGTGCCAGCAGCGAATTTGGGGAGAACACCGGGGAGCTGTTTTTT. The chain combines TRBV11-2 with TRBJ2-2; no firm D call. The ends were cut back, 5 bases at V and 1 base at J, with 11 bases in the middle. The CDR3 has 15 residues. CDR1 SGHAT and CDR2 FQNNGV come from the germline V gene. Using reference TRBV11-2 and TRBJ2-2 for the parts outside the CDR3, the full variable domain is EAGVAQSPRYKIIEKRQSVAFWCNPISGHATLYWYQQILGQGPKLLIQFQNNGVVDDSQLPKDRFSAERLKGVDSTLKIQPAKLEDSAVYLCASSEFGENTGELFFGEGSRLTVL.

The chain has TRBV6-2 or TRBV6-3 and TRBJ2-1, with a weak D call TRBD1 (6 bases). V was shortened by 6 bases and J by 10 bases, with 13 bases between the two germline ends. CDR3 size: 12 residues. CDR1 is MNHEY, CDR2 SVGEGT, per germline. CDR3 DNA sequence: TGTGCCAGCAGAACAGGGACACCAGAGCAGTTCTTC. Protein product: CASRTGTPEQFF.